One sample yielded the 26 T cell receptor beta chains listed below, sequenced in a study of OX40 agonist ivuxolimab in advanced cancers. Data came from immunoSEQ multiplex PCR; TCRdb stores just in-frame clones and leaves some out. The sample includes around 25,000 clones, about 83% of them seen just once. The sample in question was CD4+ or CD8+ T cells sorted from blood, obtained in a trial of the OX40 agonist ivuxolimab. All receptors derive from an adult with an advanced solid tumor such as melanoma, head and neck, liver or kidney cancer.

The CDR3 DNA follows: TGCGCCAGCAGCCAAGATGGGGGGCTCAACACTGAAGCTTTCTTT. It specifies CASSQDGGLNTEAFF. The V gene is TRBV4-3, the J gene TRBJ1-1; D possibly corresponds to TRBD1 (6 bases). The CDR3 is made up of 15 amino acids. Germline CDR1 is LGHNA and CDR2 is YSLEER. The germline V and J ends were trimmed by 0 bases and 2 bases, with 10 bases remaining between them.

This clone was picked up one time. V and J are TRBV9 and TRBJ2-1, with D unresolved. The germline V and J ends were trimmed by 1 base and 6 bases, with 14 bases remaining between them. Per the germline V gene, CDR1 is SGDLS and CDR2 is YYNGEE. This CDR3 has 15 residues. The CDR3 region is CASSVFRSWSNEQFF. The CDR3 nucleotides read TGTGCCAGCAGCGTATTCCGTAGCTGGAGCAATGAGCAGTTCTTC. Supplemented by reference TRBV9 and TRBJ2-1, the full variable domain reads DSGVTQTPKHLITATGQRVTLRCSPRSGDLSVYWYQQSLDQGLQFLIQYYNGEERAKGNILERFSAQQFPDLHSELNLSSLELGDSALYFCASSVFRSWSNEQFFGPGTRLTVL.

There are a few counts of this clone. This CDR3 reads CASTAGTGGARNEQFF. CDR3 DNA: TGTGCCAGCACAGCCGGGACAGGGGGCGCCCGGAATGAGCAGTTCTTC. V is TRBV9 and J is TRBJ2-1, with 12 bases lining up with TRBD1. The CDR3 runs 16 residues. CDR1 and CDR2 (germline): SGDLS, YYNGEE. Losses at the gene ends were 6 bases for V and 7 bases for J; bases not matched to a gene: 11.

This rearrangement joins TRBV27 to TRBJ2-1; tentative D call: TRBD2 (5 bases). This CDR3 is built from 16 residues. Germline lookup yields CDR1 MNHEY and CDR2 SMNVEV (reference sequence). The V end was cut by 4 bases, the J end by 0 bases, with 13 bases between. CDR3 amino acids: CASSSTKKASYNEQFF. As DNA, the CDR3 is TGTGCCAGCAGTTCGACTAAAAAAGCCTCCTACAATGAGCAGTTCTTC.

The V call is TRBV5-5, the J call TRBJ2-7; D remains unclear. This CDR3 has 15 amino acids. Trimming removed 4 bases from V and 2 bases from J, with 16 bases in between. Germline CDR1 and CDR2: SGHKS and YYEKEE (reference sequence). The CDR3 region is CASSEDTYLTYEQYF. DNA for the CDR3: TGTGCCAGCAGCGAAGACACATACCTAACCTACGAGCAGTACTTC.

This clone showed up just a few times. This chain connects TRBV19 to TRBJ1-1; 7 bases are shared with TRBD1. V lost 7 bases, J lost 5 bases, and 22 bases stayed unmatched. Germline-derived CDR1 and CDR2 are LNHDA and SQIVND (reference sequence). The CDR3 totals 18 residues. The CDR3 loop reads CASTPSRGRGNPGTEAFF. The DNA of the CDR3 is TGTGCCAGTACCCCATCCAGGGGGAGGGGCAATCCGGGGACTGAAGCTTTCTTT. The full variable domain, with the rest looked up from reference TRBV19 and TRBJ1-1, is DGGITQSPKYLFRKEGQNVTLSCEQNLNHDAMYWYRQDPGQGLRLIYYSQIVNDFQKGDIAEGYSVSREKKESFPLTVTSAQKNPTAFYLCASTPSRGRGNPGTEAFFGQGTRLTVV.

This chain joins TRBV2 and TRBJ2-1; 10 bases fit TRBD2. Germline CDR1 is SNHLY and CDR2 is FYNNEI. J lost 0 bases, V lost 10 bases, and 9 bases had no gene match. The CDR3 spans 16 residues. The CDR3 loop is CAIKTSGLRSYNEQFF. The CDR3 DNA reads as TGTGCCATCAAGACTAGCGGGTTACGCTCCTACAATGAGCAGTTCTTC.

The CDR3 region has the DNA TGTGCCAGCAGCTTAGCTAGCGCCGGGGAGCTGTTTTTT. Encoded protein: CASSLASAGELFF. V usage is TRBV13 and J usage is TRBJ2-2; D is perhaps TRBD2 (6 bases). Germline assignment: CDR1 PRHDT and CDR2 FYEKMQ (reference sequence). The CDR3 covers 13 residues. V was shortened by 1 base and J by 6 bases, with 6 bases between the two germline ends.

The gene calls are TRBV6-1 and TRBJ2-1, with TRBD2 matching over 7 bases. The CDR3 covers 15 residues. The germline gives CDR1 MNHNS, CDR2 SASEGT. Unmatched junction bases numbered 5, after V lost 2 bases and J lost 4 bases. The DNA of the CDR3 is TGTGCCAGCAGTGAACTTGCGGGGGATTACAATGAGCAGTTCTTC. As protein: CASSELAGDYNEQFF.

The chain has TRBV4-3 and TRBJ1-1; no reliable D call. Germline V gene data show CDR1 as LGHNA and CDR2 as YSLEER. CDR3 length: 16 amino acids. Trimming left V 1 base short and J 0 bases short, with 12 bases between. The CDR3, as DNA: TGCGCCAGCAGCCAAGCCCACGGGGATCTGAACACTGAAGCTTTCTTT. As protein: CASSQAHGDLNTEAFF.

In its sample, this clone was seen a few times. The J gene is TRBJ1-6, the V gene TRBV9, with D tentatively TRBD1 (6 bases). Germline-derived CDR1 and CDR2 are SGDLS and YYNGEE. The CDR3 sequence is 13 residues long. Trimming removed 3 bases at V and 7 bases at J, with 8 bases between. The CDR3 DNA is TGTGCCAGCAGCGAGGGGGGAAATTCACCCCTCCACTTT. This gives the protein CASSEGGNSPLHF.

This clone has just a few counts. This rearrangement joins TRBV2 to TRBJ2-3; no clear D. V lost 3 bases to trimming and J lost 2 bases, with 9 bases between them. Germline CDR1 and CDR2: SNHLY and FYNNEI. CDR3 length equals 14 residues. The chain's CDR3 is CASSDGGNTDTQYF. The CDR3 region has the DNA TGTGCCAGCAGTGATGGTGGGAACACAGATACGCAGTATTTT.

The J gene is TRBJ2-1, the V gene TRBV9; D possibly corresponds to TRBD2 (7 bases). The germline gives CDR1 SGDLS, CDR2 YYNGEE. The V end was cut by 5 bases, the J end by 9 bases, with 21 bases between. This CDR3 is 15 amino acids long. CDR3 region: CASSAAGGPRGEQFF. DNA for the CDR3: TGTGCCAGCAGTGCGGCCGGGGGGCCGAGGGGTGAGCAGTTCTTC.

The chain couples TRBV7-9 to TRBJ1-1, with D possibly being TRBD1 (6 bases). The CDR3 has 14 residues. The V gene's germline CDR1 is SEHNR and CDR2 FQNEAQ (reference sequence). The V end was cut by 1 base, the J end by 3 bases, with 9 bases between. This CDR3 is CASSLEDSYTEAFF. In DNA, the CDR3 is TGTGCCAGCAGCTTAGAGGACAGTTACACTGAAGCTTTCTTT.

The chain uses TRBV4-1 and TRBJ1-1; TRBD1 is a possible D gene (6 bases). Trimming removed 4 bases from V and 5 bases from J, with 14 bases in between. This CDR3 comprises 14 residues. CDR1 MGHRA and CDR2 YSYEKL come from the germline V gene. The CDR3 DNA reads TGCGCCAGCAGCCTTACCCGAGGGGGGACTGAAGCTTTCTTT. This gives the protein CASSLTRGGTEAFF.

The chain employs TRBV5-5 and TRBJ2-3; D ambiguous. V was clipped by 0 bases and J by 6 bases, with 8 bases between them. From germline, CDR1 is SGHKS and CDR2 YYEKEE (reference sequence). The CDR3 spans 13 residues. The DNA of the CDR3 is TGTGCCAGCAGCTTGGGTGGTATCGATACGCAGTATTTT. Encoded protein: CASSLGGIDTQYF.

The rearrangement joins TRBV4-1 to TRBJ1-1, with a weak D call TRBD1 (6 bases). Trimming took 4 bases from V and 5 from J, leaving 11 bases between them. CDR1 is MGHRA and CDR2 is YSYEKL in the germline V gene. This CDR3 has 13 residues. The CDR3 nucleotides are TGCGCCAGCAGCCGGGGGGGCAAAACTGAAGCTTTCTTT. Its translation: CASSRGGKTEAFF.

The chain joins TRBV7-8 to TRBJ1-1; D may be TRBD1 (6 bases). Per germline, CDR1 SGHVS and CDR2 FQNEAQ. There are 15 residues in the CDR3. V lost 5 bases to trimming and J lost 0 bases, with 13 bases between them. Written as DNA, the CDR3 is TGTGCCAGCAGCCTAGGAGGGGGAATGAACACTGAAGCTTTCTTT. Its translation is CASSLGGGMNTEAFF.

This clone was counted once. This chain joins TRBV29-1 and TRBJ2-7, with 10 bases aligning to TRBD1. The CDR3 runs 14 residues. Trimming at V came to 0 bases and at J to 3 bases, leaving 2 bases not matched to a gene. CDR1 is SQVTM, CDR2 ANQGSEA, per germline. The CDR3 loop is CSVEDRDRGYEQYF. The CDR3 DNA sequence: TGCAGCGTTGAAGATCGGGACAGGGGCTACGAGCAGTACTTC.

The chain employs TRBV5-4 and TRBJ2-7; D might be TRBD1 (5 bases). V shed 4 bases and J shed 6 bases, with 14 bases lying between them. This CDR3 comprises 13 residues. In germline, CDR1 is SGHNT, CDR2 YYREEE (reference sequence). For the CDR3, the DNA is TGTGCCAGCAGCAGGGGCCAATTCGGCGAGCAGTACTTC. Residues: CASSRGQFGEQYF.

V gene TRBV6-6 combines with J gene TRBJ2-3, with D hard to call. Trimming cost V 4 bases and J 0 bases, with 11 bases left between them. Per the germline V gene, CDR1 is MNHNY and CDR2 is SVGAGI (reference sequence). The CDR3 has 15 residues. As DNA, the CDR3 is TGTGCCAGCAGTTCGACGGCGACTAGCACAGATACGCAGTATTTT. This encodes CASSSTATSTDTQYF.

The J gene is TRBJ1-4, the V gene TRBV7-2; D is possibly TRBD1 (5 bases). CDR3 length equals 16 residues. The V and J ends lost 5 bases and 0 bases respectively, with 13 bases between them. Germline assignment: CDR1 SGHTA and CDR2 FQGNSA. The CDR3, as DNA: TGTGCCAGCAGCGACGACCCCAGGGCAACTAATGAAAAACTGTTTTTT. Translation gives CASSDDPRATNEKLFF.

The rearrangement joins TRBV4-3 to TRBJ2-7; D tentatively fits TRBD1 or TRBD2 (5 bases each). The germline V gene has CDR1 LGHNA and CDR2 YSLEER. This CDR3 is built from 18 residues. The V end lost 0 bases, the J end lost 0 bases, and 18 bases lay between the germline ends. CDR3 amino acids: CASSQEIVRDLSSYEQYF. The DNA of the CDR3 is TGCGCCAGCAGCCAAGAAATTGTGAGGGACCTAAGCTCCTACGAGCAGTACTTC.

This clone has just one count. The chain employs TRBV21-1 and TRBJ2-7. TRBV21-1 is a pseudogene. The CDR3 spans 17 residues. The CDR3 nucleotides read TGTGCCAGCAGCAAAGCGGCCAGTCGGGCAGCGTTGTATGAGCAGTACTTC. This gives the protein CASSKAASRAALYEQYF.

The rearrangement joins TRBV6-5 to TRBJ2-7, with D perhaps matching TRBD1 (6 bases). V was shortened by 2 bases and J by 2 bases, with 7 bases between the two germline ends. The CDR3 runs 13 residues. Germline V lookup: CDR1 MNHEY, CDR2 SVGAGI. CDR3 protein: CASSYGDTYEQYF. The CDR3, as DNA: TGTGCCAGCAGTTACGGGGACACCTACGAGCAGTACTTC.

With respect to this clone: A much larger clone differs from this one at a single base, so this may be a read error. The chain joins TRBV11-2 to TRBJ2-7, with no clear D. Looked up from germline, CDR1 is SGHAT and CDR2 is FQNNGV. This CDR3 region has 11 residues. Trimming pared 6 bases from V and 3 bases from J, leaving 6 bases between. The CDR3 loop reads CASSEFYEQYF. The CDR3, as DNA: TGTGCCAGCAGTGAGTTCTACGAGCAGTACTTC. The variable domain in full, completed from reference TRBV11-2 and TRBJ2-7, reads EAGVAQSPRYKIIEKRQSVAFWCNPISGHATLYWYQQILGQGPKLLIQFQNNGVVDDSQLPKDRFSAERLKGVDSTLKIQPAKLEDSAVYLCASSEFYEQYFGPGTRLTVT.